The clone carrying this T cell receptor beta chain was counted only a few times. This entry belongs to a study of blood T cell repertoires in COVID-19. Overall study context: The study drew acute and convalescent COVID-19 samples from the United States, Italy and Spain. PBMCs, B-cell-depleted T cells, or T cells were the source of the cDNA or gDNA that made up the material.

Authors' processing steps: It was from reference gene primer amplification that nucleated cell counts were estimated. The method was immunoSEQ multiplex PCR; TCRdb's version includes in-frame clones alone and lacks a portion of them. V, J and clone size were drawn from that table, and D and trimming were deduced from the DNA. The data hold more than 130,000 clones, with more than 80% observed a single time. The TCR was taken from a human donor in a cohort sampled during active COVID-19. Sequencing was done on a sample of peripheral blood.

CDR3 nucleotides: TGTGCCAGCAGCTTGGCCGGTAGCGGGGGCACAGATACGCAGTATTTT. Translation gives CASSLAGSGGTDTQYF. The chain couples TRBV5-6 to TRBJ2-3; 8 nucleotides match TRBD2. In germline, CDR1 is SGHDT, CDR2 YYEEEE. The CDR3 is made up of 16 amino acids. The junction had 4 bases not matched to a gene; V was cut back by 0 bases and J by 1 base.